The T cell receptor beta chain described here comes from a study of Graves' ophthalmopathy and Graves' hyperthyroidism. As the template, RNA transcripts were used to amplify TCR beta CDR3 regions. Following a first-round RT-PCR that used HTBI primers, a second-round multiplex PCR was carried out. TCRdb processed the multiplex PCR reads anew with MiXCR; each CDR3 protein has one entry. Of around 470,000 distinct CDR3 sequences in the sample, around an eighth were seen once. Germline V gene sequence: CDR1 LNHDA, CDR2 SQIVND (reference sequence). V was shortened by 7 bases and J by 0 bases, with 9 bases between the two germline ends. The CDR3 loop spans 13 amino acids. The table lists this clonotype with a few counts.

V usage is TRBV19 and J usage is TRBJ1-1, with D hard to call. The source of this sequence is a woman aged 30 to 39 with Graves' ophthalmopathy. Sample: blood. The DNA for the CDR3 is TGTGCCAGTACCCCTTCGGTGAACACTGAAGCTTTCTTT. It translates to CASTPSVNTEAFF.